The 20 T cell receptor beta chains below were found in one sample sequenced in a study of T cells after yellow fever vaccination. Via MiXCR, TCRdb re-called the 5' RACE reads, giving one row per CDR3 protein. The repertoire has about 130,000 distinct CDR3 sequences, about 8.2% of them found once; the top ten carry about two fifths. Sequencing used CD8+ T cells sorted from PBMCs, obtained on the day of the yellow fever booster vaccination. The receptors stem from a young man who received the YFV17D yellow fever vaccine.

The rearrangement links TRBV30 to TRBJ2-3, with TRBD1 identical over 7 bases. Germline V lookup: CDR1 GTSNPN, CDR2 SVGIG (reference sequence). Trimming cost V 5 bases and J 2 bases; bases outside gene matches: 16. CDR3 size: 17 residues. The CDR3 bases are TGTGCCTGGGGTGAGAGGCAGGGGGTCACTTTCACAGATACGCAGTATTTT. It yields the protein CAWGERQGVTFTDTQYF.

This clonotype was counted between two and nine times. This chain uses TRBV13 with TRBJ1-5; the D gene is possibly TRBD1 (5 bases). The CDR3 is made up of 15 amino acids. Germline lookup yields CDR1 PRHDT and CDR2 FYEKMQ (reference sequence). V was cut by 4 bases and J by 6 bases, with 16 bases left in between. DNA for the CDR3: TGTGCCAGCAGCTATCAGGGACGAGGAACTCAGCCCCAGCATTTT. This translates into CASSYQGRGTQPQHF. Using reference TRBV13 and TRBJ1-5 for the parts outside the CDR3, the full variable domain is AAGVIQSPRHLIKEKRETATLKCYPIPRHDTVYWYQQGPGQDPQFLISFYEKMQSDKGSIPDRFSAQQFSDYHSELNMSSLELGDSALYFCASSYQGRGTQPQHFGDGTRLSIL.

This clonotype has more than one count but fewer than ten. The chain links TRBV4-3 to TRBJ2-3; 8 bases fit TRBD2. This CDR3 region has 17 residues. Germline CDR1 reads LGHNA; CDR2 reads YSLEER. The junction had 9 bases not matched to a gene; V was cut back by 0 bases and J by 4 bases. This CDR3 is CASSQDHQRGLPDTQYF. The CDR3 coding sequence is TGCGCCAGCAGCCAAGATCACCAGCGGGGGCTTCCAGATACGCAGTATTTT.

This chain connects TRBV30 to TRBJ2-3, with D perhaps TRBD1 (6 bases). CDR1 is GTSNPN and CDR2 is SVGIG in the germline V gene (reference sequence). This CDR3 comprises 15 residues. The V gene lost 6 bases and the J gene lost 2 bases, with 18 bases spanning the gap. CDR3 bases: TGTGCCTGTCTTCACCCAGGGGCCTTCACAGATACGCAGTATTTT. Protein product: CACLHPGAFTDTQYF.

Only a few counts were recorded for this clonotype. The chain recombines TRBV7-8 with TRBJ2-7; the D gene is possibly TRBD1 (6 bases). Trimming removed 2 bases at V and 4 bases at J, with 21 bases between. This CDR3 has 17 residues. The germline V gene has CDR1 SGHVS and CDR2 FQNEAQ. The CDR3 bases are TGTGCCAGCAGCTTATCTTTTGGCAGGGGTTCCAAATACGAGCAGTACGTC. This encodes CASSLSFGRGSKYEQYV.

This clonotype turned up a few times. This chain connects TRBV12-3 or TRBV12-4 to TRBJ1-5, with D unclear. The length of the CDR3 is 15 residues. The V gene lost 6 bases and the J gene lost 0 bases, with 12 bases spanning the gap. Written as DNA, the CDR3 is TGTGCCAGCAGCTCCCTCGTCGATAGCAATCAGCCCCAGCATTTT. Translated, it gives CASSSLVDSNQPQHF.

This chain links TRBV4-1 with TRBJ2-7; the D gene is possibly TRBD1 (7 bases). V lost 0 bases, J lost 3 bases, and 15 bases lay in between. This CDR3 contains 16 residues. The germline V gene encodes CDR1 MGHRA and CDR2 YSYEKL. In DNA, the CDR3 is TGCGCCAGCAGCCAAGATGGCGGGACAGCCCTCTACGAGCAGTACTTC. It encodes CASSQDGGTALYEQYF.

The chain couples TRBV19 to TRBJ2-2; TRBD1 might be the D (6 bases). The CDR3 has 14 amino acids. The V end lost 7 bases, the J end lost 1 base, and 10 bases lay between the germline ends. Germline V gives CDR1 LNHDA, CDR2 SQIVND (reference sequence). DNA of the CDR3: TGTGCCAGTAATGAACAGGGGAACACCGGGGAGCTGTTTTTT. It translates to CASNEQGNTGELFF.

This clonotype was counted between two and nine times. The CDR3: CASSLSRNTEAFF. The CDR3 DNA sequence: TGCGCCAGCAGCTTGTCACGGAACACTGAAGCTTTCTTT. This chain uses TRBV5-1 with TRBJ1-1; no firm D call. This CDR3 region has 13 residues. The V and J ends lost 1 base and 1 base respectively, with 5 bases between them. Germline loops: CDR1 SGHRS, CDR2 YFSETQ.

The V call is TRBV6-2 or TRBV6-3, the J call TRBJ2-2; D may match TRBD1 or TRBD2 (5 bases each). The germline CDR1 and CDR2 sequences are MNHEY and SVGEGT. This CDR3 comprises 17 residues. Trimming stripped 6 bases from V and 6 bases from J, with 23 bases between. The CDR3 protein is CASRPPGPQSGAGELFF. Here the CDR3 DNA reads TGTGCCAGCAGGCCCCCGGGACCCCAATCTGGGGCCGGGGAGCTGTTTTTT.

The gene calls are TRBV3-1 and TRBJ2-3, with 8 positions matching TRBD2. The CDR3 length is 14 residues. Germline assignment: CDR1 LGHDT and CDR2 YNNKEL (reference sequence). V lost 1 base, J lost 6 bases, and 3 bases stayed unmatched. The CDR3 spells CASSQGTSWDTQYF. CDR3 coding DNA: TGTGCCAGCAGCCAAGGGACTAGCTGGGATACGCAGTATTTT.

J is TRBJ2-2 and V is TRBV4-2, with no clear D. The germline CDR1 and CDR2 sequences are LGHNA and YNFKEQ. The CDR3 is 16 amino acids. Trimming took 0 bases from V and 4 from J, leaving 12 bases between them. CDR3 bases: TGTGCCAGCAGCCAAGATGGTTCGGTGTTCACCGGGGAGCTGTTTTTT. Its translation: CASSQDGSVFTGELFF.

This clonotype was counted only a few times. The CDR3 reads CATSRAQGGSYEQYV. DNA for the CDR3: TGTGCCACCAGCAGAGCCCAGGGAGGGTCCTACGAGCAGTACGTC. V is TRBV15 and J is TRBJ2-7; 7 nucleotides match TRBD2. The V gene end was trimmed by 1 base and the J gene end by 1 base; junction bases not matched to a gene: 4. Germline CDR1 is LNHNV and CDR2 is YYDKDF (reference sequence). The CDR3 has 15 residues.

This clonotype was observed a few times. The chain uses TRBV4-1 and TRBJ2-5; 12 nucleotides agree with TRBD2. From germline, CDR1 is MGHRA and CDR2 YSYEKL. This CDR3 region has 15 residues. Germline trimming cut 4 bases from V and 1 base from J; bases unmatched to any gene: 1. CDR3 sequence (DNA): TGCGCCAGCAGCCCACTAGCGGGGGGCCAAGAGACCCAGTACTTC. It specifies CASSPLAGGQETQYF.

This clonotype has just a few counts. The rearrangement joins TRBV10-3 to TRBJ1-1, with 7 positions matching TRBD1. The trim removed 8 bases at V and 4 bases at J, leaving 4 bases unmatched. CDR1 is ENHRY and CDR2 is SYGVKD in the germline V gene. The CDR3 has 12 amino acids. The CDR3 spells CAISGGTTEAFF. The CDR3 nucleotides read TGTGCCATCTCAGGGGGGACCACTGAAGCTTTCTTT.

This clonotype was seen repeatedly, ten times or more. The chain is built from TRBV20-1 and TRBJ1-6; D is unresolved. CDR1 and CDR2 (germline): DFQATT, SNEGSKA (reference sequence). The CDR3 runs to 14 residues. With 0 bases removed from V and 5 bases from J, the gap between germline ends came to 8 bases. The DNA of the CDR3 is TGCAGTGCTAGAGAGTTATCCCATAATTCACCCCTCCACTTT. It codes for CSARELSHNSPLHF.

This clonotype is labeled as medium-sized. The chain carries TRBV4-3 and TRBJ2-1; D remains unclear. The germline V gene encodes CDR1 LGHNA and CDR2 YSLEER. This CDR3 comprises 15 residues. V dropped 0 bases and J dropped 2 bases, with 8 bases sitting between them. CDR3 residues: CASSQEAVTYNEQFF. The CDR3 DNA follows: TGCGCCAGCAGCCAAGAGGCAGTTACCTACAATGAGCAGTTCTTC.

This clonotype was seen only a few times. CDR3: CASSFGTSSSYNEQFF. The CDR3, as DNA: TGTGCCAGCAGCTTCGGGACTAGCAGCTCCTACAATGAGCAGTTCTTC. The rearrangement uses TRBV7-9 and TRBJ2-1, with 9 positions matching TRBD2. V shed 3 bases and J 0 bases; nucleotides not matched to a gene: 3. CDR1 is SEHNR and CDR2 is FQNEAQ in the germline V gene (reference sequence). The CDR3 has 16 amino acids.

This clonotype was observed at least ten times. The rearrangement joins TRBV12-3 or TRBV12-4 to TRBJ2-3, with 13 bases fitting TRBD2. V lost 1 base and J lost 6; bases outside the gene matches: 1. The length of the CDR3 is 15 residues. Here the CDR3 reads CASSLGTSGGDTQYF. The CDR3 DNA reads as TGTGCCAGCAGTTTAGGGACTAGCGGGGGTGATACGCAGTATTTT.

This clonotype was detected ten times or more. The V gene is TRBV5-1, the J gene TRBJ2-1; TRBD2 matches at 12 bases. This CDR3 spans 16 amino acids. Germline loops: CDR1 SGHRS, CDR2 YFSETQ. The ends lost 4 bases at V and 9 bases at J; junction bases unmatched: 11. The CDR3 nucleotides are TGCGCCAGCAGCGGCCCTAGCGGGGGGGCCTGGGGTGAGCAGTTCTTC. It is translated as CASSGPSGGAWGEQFF.